This entry is about one T cell receptor beta chain. The antigen is unknown. The germline gives CDR1 MDHEN, CDR2 SYDVKM. Trimming stripped 11 bases from V and 6 bases from J, with 8 bases between. The CDR3 is 11 residues long. The sample is drawn from a study of T cell responses to AZD1222 COVID-19 vaccine. The study, taken as a whole, reports: No day 14 peak samples; only post-peak repertoires were characterized. Seropositivity was recorded at baseline in only a handful of AZD1222 recipients. Nearly half of the spike-specific TCRs reportedly recognize variant regions that carry no mutations. Most donors were white British, females outnumbered males, and clonal diversity was possibly underestimated.

Clones were sequenced by immunoSEQ multiplex PCR, and TCRdb holds only the in-frame ones, with some missing. The table shows more than 95,000 clones, with 88% occurring only once. The source of this sequence is an adult in good health. Source: peripheral blood, taken on day 0 of AZD1222 vaccination. The chain links TRBV28 to TRBJ1-6; D call uncertain. The CDR3 sequence: CAGGGNSPLHF. In DNA, the CDR3 is TGTGCCGGAGGTGGTAATTCACCCCTCCACTTT. Full variable domain (missing parts from reference TRBV28 and TRBJ1-6): DVKVTQSSRYLVKRTGEKVFLECVQDMDHENMFWYRQDPGLGLRLIYFSYDVKMKEKGDIPEGYSVSREKKERFSLILESASTNQTSMYLCAGGGNSPLHFGNGTRLTVT.